A selection of T cell receptor beta chains follows, all from one sample in a study of blood T cell repertoires in COVID-19. This table comes from immunoSEQ multiplex PCR, and its TCRdb copy is limited to in-frame clones, with some not included. This table holds 200,000 or so clones, 88% found once. The material sequenced was peripheral blood. These receptors were collected from a man between 65 and 85 years old with acute or convalescent COVID-19. The CDR3 runs from the conserved cysteine through the conserved F or W. The D gene is left open where the match is weak. Size values are once, few and many counts, or a class for expanded clones, and some rows have none.

TRBV2,TRBJ2-1,.,.,TGTGCCAGCAGGAGGCTAGCTTACAATGAGCAGTTCTTC,CASRRLAYNEQFF
TRBV14,TRBJ2-3,TRBD2,.,TGTGCCAGCAGCCAAGGGGCGGGAGGGCGCACAGATACGCAGTATTTT,CASSQGAGGRTDTQYF
TRBV2,TRBJ2-7,TRBD2,.,TGTGCCAGCAGTGACGGGACTACGGCATACGAGCAGTACTTC,CASSDGTTAYEQYF
TRBV4-2,TRBJ2-2,.,once,TGTGCCAGCAGCCAAGATCCCAGGGCGAACGGGGAGCTGTTTTTT,CASSQDPRANGELFF
TRBV6-6,TRBJ1-3,.,.,TGTGCCAGCAGTTACTCGACAAGCCTTGGAAACACCATATATTTT,CASSYSTSLGNTIYF
TRBV5-4,TRBJ2-6,.,.,TGTGCCAGCAGCTTGGCCAGGGGCAATGGGGCCAACGTCCTGACTTTC,CASSLARGNGANVLTF
TRBV6-5,TRBJ2-1,.,.,TGTGCCAGCAGTTACAGTACGGGAGCATACAATGAGCAGTTCTTC,CASSYSTGAYNEQFF
TRBV27,TRBJ1-2,TRBD1,.,TGTGCCAGCAGACAGGGGTTGGACTATGGCTACACCTTC,CASRQGLDYGYTF
TRBV29-1,TRBJ1-1,TRBD1,.,TGCAGCGTGGGCGGACAGGGGGCAATTGCTTTCTTT,CSVGGQGAIAFF
TRBV24-1,TRBJ2-1,TRBD2,.,TGTGCCACCAGTGATGGGACCGGGACTAGCGGGATCCGGGCCGGGGGGGGTGAGCAGTTCTTC,CATSDGTGTSGIRAGGGEQFF
TRBV14,TRBJ1-1,.,.,TGTGCCAGCAGCCGTTCCGGGAGTATGAACACTGAAGCTTTCTTT,CASSRSGSMNTEAFF
TRBV19,TRBJ2-1,.,.,TGTGCCAGCAACCCGGAGTTTAGCAGGGATGAGCAGTTCTTC,CASNPEFSRDEQFF
TRBV7-9,TRBJ1-6,.,.,TGTGCCAGCAGCTTAGCTCAGGGGAATAATTCACCCCTCCACTTT,CASSLAQGNNSPLHF
TRBV6-5,TRBJ1-5,.,.,TGTGCCAGCAGTTCCTATAGCAATCAGCCCCAGCATTTT,CASSSYSNQPQHF
TRBV4-2,TRBJ2-1,.,.,TGTGCCAGCAGCCAGTCGGGAGACTCCAATGAGCAGTTCTTC,CASSQSGDSNEQFF
TRBV10-3,TRBJ1-5,.,.,TGTGCCATCAGTGAGTCACGTGACAGTAACAACAATCAGCCCCAGCATTTT,CAISESRDSNNNQPQHF
TRBV27,TRBJ1-5,.,once,TGTGCCAGCAGTTTATCCCAGGGGCGAAATCAGCCCCAGCATTTT,CASSLSQGRNQPQHF
TRBV20-1,TRBJ2-1,.,.,TGCAGTGTCCACAACAATGAGCAGTTCTTC,CSVHNNEQFF
TRBV7-2,TRBJ1-1,.,.,TGTGCCAGCAGTTCCGGGGGGAACACTGAAGCTTTCTTT,CASSSGGNTEAFF
TRBV29-1,TRBJ1-5,TRBD1,.,TGCAGCGTGGGGGACAGGGGCAATCAGCCCCAGCATTTT,CSVGDRGNQPQHF
TRBV6-1,TRBJ2-3,TRBD1,once,TGTGCCAGCAGTGAAGCTGAGACAGGGCCAGATACGCAGTATTTT,CASSEAETGPDTQYF
TRBV6-5,TRBJ1-1,TRBD1,.,TGTGCCAGCAGTTACGCGACAGGGGGCGGGAGGGAAGCTTTCTTT,CASSYATGGGREAFF
TRBV19,TRBJ2-7,TRBD1,.,TGTGCCAGTAGTCTTATACCGGGACAGGGGGCCTACGAGCAGTACTTC,CASSLIPGQGAYEQYF
TRBV20-1,TRBJ1-2,.,.,TGCAGTGCTAGTCCACTTAGCTATGGCTACACCTTC,CSASPLSYGYTF
TRBV30,TRBJ2-7,TRBD2,many,TGTGCCTGGACTAGCGGGTACGAGCAGTACTTC,CAWTSGYEQYF
TRBV3-1/TRBV3-2,TRBJ2-7,.,.,TGTGCCAGCAGCCTCAGACTAGATGCCTCCTACGAGCAGTACTTC,CASSLRLDASYEQYF
TRBV11-3,TRBJ1-3,TRBD1,.,TGTGCCAGCAGCCAGAGAGGGACAGCGGGAAACACCATATATTTT,CASSQRGTAGNTIYF
TRBV18,TRBJ1-2,.,.,TGTGCCAGCTCACCACCGGTAGTGAACTATGGCTACACCTTC,CASSPPVVNYGYTF
TRBV28,TRBJ1-5,.,.,TGTGCCAGCAAATCGGTCGACTATAGCAATCAGCCCCAGCATTTT,CASKSVDYSNQPQHF
TRBV20-1,TRBJ1-1,.,.,TGCAGTGCTAGTCTGGACAGTACCGAAGCTTTCTTT,CSASLDSTEAFF
TRBV7-9,TRBJ1-1,.,.,TGTGCCAGCAGCCCCCAACACCCGAACACTGAAGCTTTCTTT,CASSPQHPNTEAFF
TRBV4-2,TRBJ1-4,TRBD1,.,TGTGCCAGCAGCCAAGACCCTTTGGGACAGCATAATGAAAAACTGTTTTTT,CASSQDPLGQHNEKLFF
TRBV3-1/TRBV3-2,TRBJ2-1,.,.,TGTGCCAGCAGCCAACTAACGATGCAGTTCTTC,CASSQLTMQFF
TRBV5-1,TRBJ2-7,TRBD2,.,TGCGCCAGCAGCTTGTCAGTAGCGGGAGGTCTTTCCTACGAGCAGTACTTC,CASSLSVAGGLSYEQYF
TRBV7-2,TRBJ2-5,TRBD1,.,TGTGCCAGCAGCCCAAAGGGGGCGAGAGTAGGAGAGACCCAGTACTTC,CASSPKGARVGETQYF
TRBV19,TRBJ1-1,.,.,TGTGCCAGTAGTATAAACGTTCCAGTCCAGAACACTGAAGCTTTCTTT,CASSINVPVQNTEAFF
TRBV7-9,TRBJ2-7,.,.,TGTGCCAGCAGCCCCACGACTGCCGCCCTTGGGTACGAGCAGTACTTC,CASSPTTAALGYEQYF
TRBV28,TRBJ2-3,TRBD1,.,TGTGCCAGCAGCGCAACAGGGGTAGATACGCAGTATTTT,CASSATGVDTQYF
TRBV4-2,TRBJ1-1,TRBD1,.,TGTGCCAGCAGCCAAGAGGGACAGGGGGGCACTGAAGCTTTCTTT,CASSQEGQGGTEAFF
TRBV5-6,TRBJ1-6,.,.,TGTGCCAGCAGCTTCGGGAATTCACCCCTCCACTTT,CASSFGNSPLHF
TRBV6-2/TRBV6-3,TRBJ1-5,.,.,TGTGCCAGCAGTTCCGGACTGGGAAGGGAGCCCCAGCATTTT,CASSSGLGREPQHF
TRBV3-1/TRBV3-2,TRBJ2-2,TRBD1,.,TGTGCCAGCAGCCATTTAAGGACAGGGGGAAAGACCGGGGAGCTGTTTTTT,CASSHLRTGGKTGELFF
TRBV19,TRBJ2-7,TRBD2,.,TGTGCCAGTAACAGGAGGGCTAGCGGGAGCTACGAGCAGTACTTC,CASNRRASGSYEQYF
TRBV7-3,TRBJ2-3,TRBD2,once,TGTGCCAGCAGCTCCCCCGAGTTTGCGGGAGTTTCCAGGAGTTCCACGCAGTATTTT,CASSSPEFAGVSRSSTQYF
TRBV7-9,TRBJ2-3,.,.,TGTGCCAGCGCAATTTCCGCCAGGGAAACAGATACGCAGTATTTT,CASAISARETDTQYF
TRBV19,TRBJ2-2,TRBD1,.,TGTGCCAGTAGGACAGGGGGCGCAGGGACCGGGGAGCTGTTTTTT,CASRTGGAGTGELFF
TRBV5-8,TRBJ2-1,.,few,TGTGCCAGCAGGTTGATAGACAATGAGCAGTTCTTC,CASRLIDNEQFF
TRBV9,TRBJ2-1,.,.,TGTGCCAGCAGCACAGCTGGGACAAGGTACAATGAGCAGTTCTTC,CASSTAGTRYNEQFF
TRBV18,TRBJ2-2,TRBD2,once,TGTGCCAGCTCACAATCTAGCGGAAGAACCGGGGAGCTGTTTTTT,CASSQSSGRTGELFF
TRBV5-4,TRBJ1-5,TRBD1,once,TGTGCCAGCAGCTGGGGGCCGGGACAGGGTAGCAATCAGCCCCAGCATTTT,CASSWGPGQGSNQPQHF
TRBV15,TRBJ1-1,.,.,TGTGCCACCAGCAGAGGGGTGTCGGGCACTGAAGCTTTCTTT,CATSRGVSGTEAFF
TRBV6-5,TRBJ1-1,.,.,TGTGCCAGCGGTAACAGGGCCTCCACTGAAGCTTTCTTT,CASGNRASTEAFF